The 2 T cell receptor beta chains in this list originate from one sample, sequenced in a study of OX40 agonist ivuxolimab in advanced cancers. Here immunoSEQ multiplex PCR was the method, and the copy in TCRdb shows in-frame clones only, minus some. The table records some 90,000 clones, more than 85% of them present only once. The source was CD4+ or CD8+ T cells sorted from blood, collected in a trial of the OX40 agonist ivuxolimab. Every receptor here comes from an adult with an advanced solid tumor such as melanoma, head and neck, liver or kidney cancer.

This rearrangement joins TRBV6-6 to TRBJ2-2, with 7 bases identical to TRBD2. Germline V gene lookup returns CDR1 MNHNY and CDR2 SVGAGI (reference sequence). CDR3 length equals 15 residues. With V trimmed by 5 bases and J by 0 bases, 3 bases remained unmatched. CDR3 DNA: TGTGCCAGCAGTCCTAGCGGTGCGAACACCGGGGAGCTGTTTTTT. This gives the protein CASSPSGANTGELFF.

V is TRBV9 and J is TRBJ1-2; TRBD1 matches at 8 bases. The trim removed 0 bases at V and 0 bases at J, leaving 10 bases unmatched. Looked up from germline, CDR1 is SGDLS and CDR2 is YYNGEE. CDR3 length: 18 amino acids. CDR3 sequence: CASSVEPTGAHPNYGYTF. The CDR3 coding sequence is TGTGCCAGCAGCGTAGAACCGACAGGGGCCCACCCTAACTATGGCTACACCTTC.